The 16 T cell receptor beta chains reported below all come from one sample, sequenced in a study of regulatory T cells in long-lasting Graves disease. Time point here: persistent/refractory GD, antithyroid drugs over 5 years with positive TRAb. Extracted PBMC RNA gave rise to the TCR library. The authors built TCR beta libraries using iRepertoire HTBI primers and Arm-PCR of CDR3 regions. TCRdb redid the calling of the multiplex PCR reads with MiXCR, one entry per CDR3 protein. The table has 600,000 to 850,000 distinct CDR3 sequences, 25% to 30% seen once. Sequencing used peripheral blood mononuclear cells (PBMCs), obtained when the disease was refractory, from a patient treated with antithyroid drugs. These receptors were taken from a female donor with Graves disease.

The sample holds many counts of this clonotype. This chain uses TRBV27 with TRBJ1-5; no definite D call. CDR3 size: 14 residues. Germline V lookup: CDR1 MNHEY, CDR2 SMNVEV (reference sequence). The V end lost 3 bases, the J end lost 3 bases, and 9 bases lay between the germline ends. The CDR3 region has the DNA TGTGCCAGCAGTTTGGAGGGCGTCAATCAGCCCCAGCATTTT. This sequence encodes CASSLEGVNQPQHF.

This clonotype was counted ten times or more. The rearrangement joins TRBV12-3 or TRBV12-4 to TRBJ1-2; 10 bases match TRBD1. This CDR3 is 18 amino acids long. V was clipped by 2 bases and J by 2 bases; unmatched bases: 11. The CDR3 DNA follows: TGTGCCAGCAGTTTAAGGGCCCCGACAGGGGGCACGAACTATGGCTACACCTTC. It codes for CASSLRAPTGGTNYGYTF.

V and J are TRBV5-6 and TRBJ1-6; 9 nucleotides match TRBD1. V was clipped by 2 bases and J by 7 bases; unmatched bases: 4. This CDR3 has 15 residues. CDR1 is SGHDT, CDR2 YYEEEE, per germline. The CDR3 nucleotides are TGTGCCAGCAGCTTCGGGACAGGGTTGAATTCACCCCTCCACTTT. It encodes CASSFGTGLNSPLHF.

As concerns this clonotype: Since a much larger clone is just one base distant, this may be a read error. The gene calls are TRBV28 and TRBJ2-7; D possibly corresponds to TRBD2 (6 bases). The length of the CDR3 is 15 residues. Germline loops: CDR1 MDHEN, CDR2 SYDVKM. The CDR3, as DNA: TGTGCCAGCAGTTTGCGGGGCCTGAGCTCCTCCGAGCAGTACTTC. Its protein is CASSLRGLSSSEQYF.

The chain is built from TRBV20-1 and TRBJ2-7; a possible D gene is TRBD2 (6 bases). Trimming pared 6 bases from V and 4 bases from J, leaving 19 bases between. CDR1 is DFQATT, CDR2 SNEGSKA, per germline (reference sequence). The CDR3 length is 14 residues. CDR3 nucleotide sequence: TGCAGTGCCGTAACCGGGACTGGAAATTACGAGCAGTACTTC. Encoded protein: CSAVTGTGNYEQYF.

Note on this clonotype: Since no conserved phenylalanine or tryptophan closes the CDR3, a read error is the likely cause. The chain combines TRBV2 with TRBJ2-3, with 8 bases identical to TRBD2. The CDR3 contains 15 residues. V was pared by 2 bases and J by 2 bases, with 3 bases of the junction left unmatched. Germline values: CDR1 SNHLY, CDR2 FYNNEI. In nucleotides, the CDR3 is TGTGCCAGCAGTGAACTACTAGCGGCCACAGATACGCAGTATTCT. Amino acid sequence: CASSELLAATDTQYS.

Many counts were recorded for this clonotype. The rearrangement uses TRBV3-1 and TRBJ1-2, with TRBD1 identical over 8 bases. V dropped 4 bases and J dropped 8; count of bases not matched to a gene: 6. The germline V gene has CDR1 LGHDT and CDR2 YNNKEL (reference sequence). The CDR3 sequence is 13 residues long. This chain's CDR3 is CASSPRTGPGYTF. CDR3 DNA: TGTGCCAGCAGCCCACGGACAGGGCCCGGCTACACCTTC.

At least ten counts were recorded for this clonotype. The genes are TRBV6-1 and TRBJ1-1, with a tentative D call TRBD1 (5 bases). Looked up from germline, CDR1 is MNHNS and CDR2 is SASEGT. The CDR3 totals 16 residues. V was shortened by 7 bases and J by 0 bases, with 18 bases between the two germline ends. CDR3 sequence: CASKGSPDNMNTEAFF. In DNA, the CDR3 is TGTGCCAGCAAGGGAAGCCCGGACAACATGAACACTGAAGCTTTCTTT.

The chain carries TRBV25-1 and TRBJ1-1; tentatively, D is TRBD1 (6 bases). Germline V gene data show CDR1 as MGHDK and CDR2 as SYGVNS. Trimming cost V 8 bases and J 5 bases, with 18 bases left between them. CDR3 length: 14 residues. The CDR3 is CASQFSGERTEAFF. The DNA for the CDR3 is TGTGCCAGCCAATTTTCAGGGGAGAGAACTGAAGCTTTCTTT. Drawing the rest from reference TRBV25-1 and TRBJ1-1, the complete variable domain is EADIYQTPRYLVIGTGKKITLECSQTMGHDKMYWYQQDPGMELHLIHYSYGVNSTEKGDLSSESTVSRIRTEHFPLTLESARPSHTSQYLCASQFSGERTEAFFGQGTRLTVV.

This chain links TRBV20-1 with TRBJ2-7, with a weak D call TRBD2 (6 bases). Trimming pared 6 bases from V and 2 bases from J, leaving 17 bases between. CDR1 and CDR2 from the germline V gene are DFQATT and SNEGSKA (reference sequence). This CDR3 is 14 amino acids long. DNA of the CDR3: TGCAGTGCCCAGGGAGGTAACTTGGCCTACGAGCAGTACTTC. Its protein is CSAQGGNLAYEQYF.

The chain recombines TRBV5-1 with TRBJ2-2; no definite D call. The CDR3 spans 13 residues. The germline V gene has CDR1 SGHRS and CDR2 YFSETQ. V gave up 3 bases and J gave up 6 bases, with 9 bases separating them. The CDR3 coding sequence is TGCGCCAGCAGCTCCGAATTAGCCGGGGAGCTGTTTTTT. Protein sequence: CASSSELAGELFF.

This clonotype has a count of ten or more. The V and J genes are TRBV12-3 or TRBV12-4 and TRBJ2-2; D ambiguous. With 6 bases removed from V and 5 bases from J, the gap between germline ends came to 10 bases. This CDR3 contains 13 residues. The CDR3 nucleotides are TGTGCCAGCAGCTTACAACGGACCGGGGAGCTGTTTTTT. The encoded protein is CASSLQRTGELFF.

Many counts were recorded for this clonotype. The chain joins TRBV15 to TRBJ2-5; 12 nucleotides match TRBD2. Germline values: CDR1 LNHNV, CDR2 YYDKDF (reference sequence). The CDR3 is 16 residues long. V lost 3 bases to trimming and J lost 6 bases; unmatched junction nucleotides: 8. The CDR3 bases are TGTGCCACCAGCAGTGATAGGACTAGCGGGATACAGACCCAGTACTTC. Its translation is CATSSDRTSGIQTQYF. Drawing the rest from reference TRBV15 and TRBJ2-5, the complete variable domain is DAMVIQNPRYQVTQFGKPVTLSCSQTLNHNVMYWYQQKSSQAPKLLFHYYDKDFNNEADTPDNFQSRRPNTSFCFLDIRSPGLGDTAMYLCATSSDRTSGIQTQYFGPGTRLLVL.

The CDR3 region is CASSLRQGSPYEQYF. In DNA form, the CDR3 reads TGTGCCAGCAGTTTAAGACAGGGTTCCCCCTACGAGCAGTACTTC. The gene calls are TRBV27 and TRBJ2-7; 7 nucleotides line up with TRBD1. CDR1 is MNHEY, CDR2 SMNVEV, per germline (reference sequence). Losses at the gene ends were 2 bases for V and 2 bases for J; bases not matched to a gene: 6. The CDR3 is made up of 15 amino acids.

This clonotype was observed a handful of times. The genes are TRBV11-2 and TRBJ2-7; D is possibly TRBD2 (6 bases). The V end was cut by 3 bases, the J end by 1 base, with 16 bases between. This CDR3 spans 16 amino acids. Germline V gene data show CDR1 as SGHAT and CDR2 as FQNNGV. The CDR3 loop reads CASSFYPRDLSYEQYF. The DNA for the CDR3 is TGTGCCAGCAGCTTTTATCCCCGGGACTTATCCTACGAGCAGTACTTC.

The rearrangement joins TRBV5-1 to TRBJ1-1; the match to TRBD1 covers 10 bases. This CDR3 is 15 amino acids long. With V trimmed by 3 bases and J by 5 bases, 7 bases remained unmatched. CDR1 is SGHRS, CDR2 YFSETQ, per germline. CDR3 residues: CASSWGTGAKTEAFF. In DNA form, the CDR3 reads TGCGCCAGCAGCTGGGGGACAGGGGCGAAGACTGAAGCTTTCTTT. Together with reference TRBV5-1 and TRBJ1-1, the CDR3 gives the full variable domain: KAGVTQTPRYLIKTRGQQVTLSCSPISGHRSVSWYQQTPGQGLQFLFEYFSETQRNKGNFPGRFSGRQFSNSRSEMNVSTLELGDSALYLCASSWGTGAKTEAFFGQGTRLTVV.